What follows are 31 T cell receptor beta chains derived from one specimen sequenced in a study of CD8 T cells in Susac syndrome. RNA totalling roughly 0.45 to 1 ug underwent reverse transcription with random hexamers. MiXCR, run by TCRdb on the immunoSEQ multiplex PCR reads, gives a single entry per CDR3 protein. The sample carries 150,000 to 200,000 distinct CDR3 sequences, roughly 92% recorded once. Sequencing used CD4+ T cells from PBMCs. Every receptor here comes from a human donor in good health.

J is TRBJ2-7 and V is TRBV29-1, with D possibly being TRBD2 (5 bases). This CDR3 has 13 residues. Germline assignment: CDR1 SQVTM and CDR2 ANQGSEA. Deletions cut 4 bases from V and 1 base from J, with 11 bases between. CDR3 coding DNA: TGCAGCGTTGCCGGGGTGGTATCCTACGAGCAGTACTTC. Translation: CSVAGVVSYEQYF.

The chain employs TRBV6-2 or TRBV6-3 and TRBJ1-5; 9 positions agree with TRBD1. V was clipped by 6 bases and J by 4 bases; unmatched bases: 10. The CDR3 has 16 amino acids. Germline V gene lookup returns CDR1 MNHEY and CDR2 SVGEGT. As DNA, the CDR3 is TGTGCCAGCAGCTCGCCGGGACAGGGAGGGAATCAGCCCCAGCATTTT. Translated, it gives CASSSPGQGGNQPQHF.

The chain has TRBV9 and TRBJ2-5; D is possibly TRBD2 (5 bases). Trimming pared 0 bases from V and 5 bases from J, leaving 11 bases between. Per germline, CDR1 SGDLS and CDR2 YYNGEE. CDR3 length: 14 residues. The CDR3 is CASSVGVGGETQYF. DNA of the CDR3: TGTGCCAGCAGCGTAGGTGTGGGCGGGGAGACCCAGTACTTC.

The J gene is TRBJ1-2, the V gene TRBV3-1; possibly TRBD1 for D (5 bases). The germline V gene encodes CDR1 LGHDT and CDR2 YNNKEL (reference sequence). The CDR3 consists of 14 residues. The V gene lost 7 bases and the J gene lost 6 bases, with 18 bases spanning the gap. In DNA form, the CDR3 reads TGTGCCAGCAACCCGGCAGGGAGTAGAGATGGCTACACCTTC. Translated: CASNPAGSRDGYTF. Full variable domain (rest looked up from reference TRBV3-1 and TRBJ1-2): DTAVSQTPKYLVTQMGNDKSIKCEQNLGHDTMYWYKQDSKKFLKIMFSYNNKELIINETVPNRFSPKSPDKAHLNLHINSLELGDSAVYFCASNPAGSRDGYTFGSGTRLTVV.

The rearrangement uses TRBV3-1 and TRBJ1-2; D remains unclear. The germline V and J ends were trimmed by 2 bases and 0 bases, with 10 bases remaining between them. Per the germline V gene, CDR1 is LGHDT and CDR2 is YNNKEL (reference sequence). This CDR3 is 15 amino acids long. The CDR3 sequence: CASSQWPIANYGYTF. DNA of the CDR3: TGTGCCAGCAGCCAATGGCCGATAGCTAACTATGGCTACACCTTC.

The chain employs TRBV29-1 and TRBJ2-5, with D uncertain. V was pared by 8 bases and J by 6 bases, with 7 bases between. Germline CDR1 reads SQVTM; CDR2 reads ANQGSEA. The CDR3 sequence is 9 residues long. In nucleotides, the CDR3 is TGCAGCACAGACAAGACCCAGTACTTC. Amino acid sequence: CSTDKTQYF.

This clonotype is a singleton in its sample. The J gene is TRBJ1-1, the V gene TRBV4-1; D not resolved. The ends were cut back, 0 bases at V and 0 bases at J, with 8 bases in the middle. Germline CDR1 and CDR2: MGHRA and YSYEKL. The CDR3 extends over 15 amino acids. This CDR3 is CASSQEFLMNTEAFF. As DNA, the CDR3 is TGCGCCAGCAGCCAAGAGTTCCTCATGAACACTGAAGCTTTCTTT.

The rearrangement links TRBV5-1 to TRBJ1-6; perhaps TRBD1 as D (6 bases). Trimming pared 0 bases from V and 6 bases from J, leaving 10 bases between. The CDR3 totals 15 residues. Looked up from germline, CDR1 is SGHRS and CDR2 is YFSETQ. CDR3 region: CASSLDRVANSPLHF. The CDR3 nucleotides read TGCGCCAGCAGCTTGGACAGGGTGGCTAATTCACCCCTCCACTTT.

The chain has TRBV6-6 and TRBJ2-1, with unresolved D. This CDR3 is built from 14 residues. V shed 4 bases and J shed 2 bases, with 9 bases lying between them. Germline-derived CDR1 and CDR2 are MNHNY and SVGAGI (reference sequence). In nucleotides, the CDR3 is TGTGCCAGCAGTTTAGGCGCGGCCTACAATGAGCAGTTCTTC. It codes for CASSLGAAYNEQFF.

The chain joins TRBV5-4 to TRBJ2-3, with a weak D call TRBD2 (6 bases). V dropped 2 bases and J dropped 5 bases, with 9 bases sitting between them. The CDR3 has 13 amino acids. Per the germline V gene, CDR1 is SGHNT and CDR2 is YYREEE (reference sequence). The DNA of the CDR3 is TGTGCCAGCAGCTTCCGGGGGAAAGATACGCAGTATTTT. Its protein product is CASSFRGKDTQYF.

The rearrangement uses TRBV7-6 and TRBJ2-6; D call uncertain. CDR3 length equals 16 residues. V gave up 0 bases and J gave up 0 bases, with 6 bases separating them. Germline CDR1 reads SGHVS; CDR2 reads FNYEAQ. CDR3 nucleotides: TGTGCCAGCAGCTTAGCGCTCGGCTCTGGGGCCAACGTCCTGACTTTC. It is translated as CASSLALGSGANVLTF.

The chain couples TRBV5-1 to TRBJ2-1; 8 nucleotides line up with TRBD2. This CDR3 comprises 17 residues. The germline CDR1 and CDR2 sequences are SGHRS and YFSETQ. V shed 0 bases, J shed 5 bases, and the junction held 10 bases outside the gene matches. The DNA of the CDR3 is TGCGCCAGCAGCTTGGTAAAGGGGAGCGGGGGAAACAATGAGCAGTTCTTC. Protein: CASSLVKGSGGNNEQFF.

The chain has TRBV19 and TRBJ1-1; D gene unclear. The germline V gene has CDR1 LNHDA and CDR2 SQIVND (reference sequence). This CDR3 region has 13 residues. Trimming shortened V by 3 bases and J by 3 bases, and 8 bases separated the two germline ends. The CDR3 DNA reads TGTGCCAGTAGTATGGTTCGTGACACTGAAGCTTTCTTT. Protein product: CASSMVRDTEAFF.

This chain connects TRBV5-1 to TRBJ2-6; no firm D call. This CDR3 is 16 amino acids long. V lost 4 bases to trimming and J lost 1 base, with 12 bases between them. Germline assignment: CDR1 SGHRS and CDR2 YFSETQ. The CDR3 DNA reads as TGCGCCAGCAGCCCACAGACCTGGTCTGGGGCCAACGTCCTGACTTTC. Translation gives CASSPQTWSGANVLTF.

This clonotype has just one count. The chain uses TRBV28 and TRBJ2-2; D unresolved. CDR1 is MDHEN, CDR2 SYDVKM, per germline. The CDR3 sequence is 15 residues long. Trimming stripped 7 bases from V and 1 base from J, with 13 bases between. CDR3 sequence: CASTAQKGNTGELFF. CDR3 coding DNA: TGTGCCAGCACAGCCCAAAAGGGGAACACCGGGGAGCTGTTTTTT.

The CDR3 region is CASSIVSSGGFTDTQYF. The CDR3, as DNA: TGTGCCAGTAGTATAGTATCAAGCGGGGGCTTCACAGATACGCAGTATTTT. The rearrangement links TRBV19 to TRBJ2-3, with 8 bases fitting TRBD2. Germline-derived CDR1 and CDR2 are LNHDA and SQIVND (reference sequence). Trimming took 1 base from V and 2 from J; bases not matched to a gene: 8. The CDR3 totals 17 residues.

V is TRBV29-1 and J is TRBJ1-1; D is undetermined. The germline gives CDR1 SQVTM, CDR2 ANQGSEA. The CDR3 is 12 residues long. V was pared by 6 bases and J by 1 base, with 9 bases between. In DNA, the CDR3 is TGCAGCGTCGCCCGACAGAACACTGAAGCTTTCTTT. Amino acid sequence: CSVARQNTEAFF.

The chain couples TRBV6-1 to TRBJ2-3; D remains unclear. Germline CDR1 and CDR2: MNHNS and SASEGT. This CDR3 has 15 amino acids. Trimming pared 1 base from V and 1 base from J, leaving 9 bases between. CDR3 sequence: CASSEGAARTDTQYF. In nucleotides, the CDR3 is TGTGCCAGCAGTGAAGGGGCGGCCCGCACAGATACGCAGTATTTT.

V gene TRBV10-3 combines with J gene TRBJ2-3, with 10 nucleotides matching TRBD1. V lost 8 bases, J lost 4 bases, and 6 bases stayed unmatched. The CDR3 runs 14 residues. Germline-derived CDR1 and CDR2 are ENHRY and SYGVKD. CDR3 residues: CAILRGTGADTQYF. DNA for the CDR3: TGTGCCATCTTGAGGGGGACAGGGGCAGATACGCAGTATTTT.

The gene calls are TRBV19 and TRBJ1-1, with D tentatively TRBD1 (5 bases). The CDR3 is 14 residues long. Germline V CDR1 and CDR2: LNHDA, SQIVND (reference sequence). V lost 4 bases and J lost 7, with 16 bases in between. DNA for the CDR3: TGTGCCAGTAGTACATCCGGGGGAATCATTGAAGCTTTCTTT. Protein sequence: CASSTSGGIIEAFF. Variable domain in full (rest from reference TRBV19 and TRBJ1-1): DGGITQSPKYLFRKEGQNVTLSCEQNLNHDAMYWYRQDPGQGLRLIYYSQIVNDFQKGDIAEGYSVSREKKESFPLTVTSAQKNPTAFYLCASSTSGGIIEAFFGQGTRLTVV.

V and J are TRBV7-2 and TRBJ2-3; 10 bases are a match to TRBD2. Per the germline V gene, CDR1 is SGHTA and CDR2 is FQGNSA. V shed 5 bases, J shed 1 base, and the junction held 12 bases outside the gene matches. This CDR3 contains 18 residues. As DNA, the CDR3 is TGTGCCAGCAGCGCTCAGCGGGGGGGCTCAATCGGCACAGATACGCAGTATTTT. Protein sequence: CASSAQRGGSIGTDTQYF.

CDR3 DNA sequence: TGTGCCAGTGGGGTCACTCAGCATTTT. It translates to CASGVTQHF. V is TRBV19 and J is TRBJ1-5; D is unresolved. This CDR3 region has 9 residues. Trimming took 8 bases from V and 13 from J, leaving 9 bases between them. Germline V gene data show CDR1 as LNHDA and CDR2 as SQIVND (reference sequence). Drawing the rest from reference TRBV19 and TRBJ1-5, the complete variable domain is DGGITQSPKYLFRKEGQNVTLSCEQNLNHDAMYWYRQDPGQGLRLIYYSQIVNDFQKGDIAEGYSVSREKKESFPLTVTSAQKNPTAFYLCASGVTQHFGDGTRLSIL.

The chain employs TRBV5-4 and TRBJ1-6, with D maybe TRBD1 (5 bases). The CDR3 length is 14 residues. Trimming took 1 base from V and 6 from J, leaving 8 bases between them. Germline CDR1 SGHNT, CDR2 YYREEE (reference sequence). CDR3 coding DNA: TGTGCCAGCAGCTTGAGGGGCCCTAATTCACCCCTCCACTTT. The encoded protein is CASSLRGPNSPLHF.

The table lists this clonotype with a count of one. V and J are TRBV5-1 and TRBJ2-5, with D uncertain. Germline V gene sequence: CDR1 SGHRS, CDR2 YFSETQ. V lost 3 bases to trimming and J lost 5 bases, with 17 bases between them. The CDR3 extends over 15 amino acids. This CDR3 reads CASSSSLSGRETQYF. In DNA, the CDR3 is TGCGCCAGCAGCTCGTCTCTTTCTGGTCGGGAGACCCAGTACTTC.

The chain has TRBV12-3 or TRBV12-4 and TRBJ1-2, with TRBD1 matching over 7 bases. The CDR3 sequence is 14 residues long. The J segment lost 8 bases and the V segment lost 5 bases, leaving 11 bases of the junction unmatched. The CDR3 nucleotides are TGTGCCAGCAGTGAGACAGGGCTTCCGGGAGGCTACACCTTC. Translation: CASSETGLPGGYTF.

The chain employs TRBV5-1 and TRBJ2-7; 9 bases are shared with TRBD1. Germline V CDR1 and CDR2: SGHRS, YFSETQ. The CDR3 has 14 amino acids. V shed 4 bases, J shed 5 bases, and the junction held 7 bases outside the gene matches. The CDR3 region has the DNA TGCGCCAGCAGCCCTGACAGGGGGTTCAACGAGCAGTACTTC. Protein sequence: CASSPDRGFNEQYF.

The V gene is TRBV3-1, the J gene TRBJ2-1; 10 bases are a match to TRBD2. Unmatched junction bases numbered 4, after V lost 1 base and J lost 7 bases. The CDR3 runs to 15 residues. Germline CDR1 reads LGHDT; CDR2 reads YNNKEL (reference sequence). The CDR3 DNA follows: TGTGCCAGCAGCCAAGCCAGCGGGGGGGGGAATGAGCAGTTCTTC. Residues: CASSQASGGGNEQFF.

This rearrangement joins TRBV27 to TRBJ2-7; perhaps TRBD2 as D (6 bases). Germline V gene data show CDR1 as MNHEY and CDR2 as SMNVEV (reference sequence). V gave up 8 bases and J gave up 9 bases, with 14 bases separating them. The CDR3 covers 11 residues. The CDR3 spells CASPSGGRQYF. The DNA for the CDR3 is TGTGCCAGCCCCTCCGGGGGTCGGCAGTACTTC.

The rearrangement uses TRBV4-3 and TRBJ1-5, with D uncertain. Germline V CDR1 and CDR2: LGHNA, YSLEER. V shed 2 bases and J shed 7 bases, with 9 bases lying between them. This CDR3 is 13 amino acids long. The CDR3 DNA reads as TGCGCCAGCAGCCAAACCCCTTGGCAGCCCCAGCATTTT. It translates to CASSQTPWQPQHF.

This clonotype was seen a single time. The gene calls are TRBV2 and TRBJ2-1, with TRBD2 matching over 7 bases. Germline lookup yields CDR1 SNHLY and CDR2 FYNNEI. After removal of 4 bases from V and 7 bases from J, the junction contained 10 bases not matched to a gene. The CDR3 runs to 15 residues. The CDR3: CASSAFGGGINEQFF. The CDR3 region has the DNA TGTGCCAGCAGTGCCTTTGGGGGGGGAATAAATGAGCAGTTCTTC.

Written as DNA, the CDR3 is TGTGCCAGCAGCACTGAGATCCAGGGGTCTGAAGCTTTCTTT. Translated: CASSTEIQGSEAFF. The rearrangement links TRBV25-1 to TRBJ1-1; tentatively, D is TRBD1 (6 bases). This CDR3 has 14 amino acids. The ends were cut back, 6 bases at V and 6 bases at J, with 17 bases in the middle. Germline V CDR1 and CDR2: MGHDK, SYGVNS.